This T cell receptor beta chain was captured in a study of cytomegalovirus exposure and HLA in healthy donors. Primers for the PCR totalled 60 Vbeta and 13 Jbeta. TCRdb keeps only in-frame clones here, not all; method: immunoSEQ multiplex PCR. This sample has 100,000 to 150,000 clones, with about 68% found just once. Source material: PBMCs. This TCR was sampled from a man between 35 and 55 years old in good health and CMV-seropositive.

CDR3 sequence: CASPRGGGKAFGYTF. CDR3 bases: TGTGCCAGCCCACGAGGGGGGGGAAAGGCTTTCGGCTACACCTTC. V usage is TRBV21-1 and J usage is TRBJ1-2. TRBV21-1 is reported as a pseudogene. The CDR3 is 15 residues long.